Here is one T cell receptor (beta chain) with its context. This sample is drawn from a study of blood T cell repertoires in COVID-19. At the level of the study: Material from acute and convalescent COVID-19 was sourced from the United States, Italy and Spain.

Libraries were prepared by immunoSEQ multiplex PCR; TCRdb keeps only in-frame clonotypes and omits some of them. The sample consists of 150,000 to 200,000 clones, around 80% of them appearing once. CDR1 is MGHRA, CDR2 YSYEKL, per germline. V lost 1 base and J lost 5, with 12 bases in between. The CDR3 runs 15 residues. The source material was peripheral blood. The TCR was taken from a woman over 75 with active or convalescent COVID-19. This chain links TRBV4-1 with TRBJ1-5; D might be TRBD1 (5 bases). CDR3: CASSQVFGGDQPQHF. The CDR3 DNA follows: TGCGCCAGCAGCCAAGTCTTTGGGGGGGATCAGCCCCAGCATTTT.